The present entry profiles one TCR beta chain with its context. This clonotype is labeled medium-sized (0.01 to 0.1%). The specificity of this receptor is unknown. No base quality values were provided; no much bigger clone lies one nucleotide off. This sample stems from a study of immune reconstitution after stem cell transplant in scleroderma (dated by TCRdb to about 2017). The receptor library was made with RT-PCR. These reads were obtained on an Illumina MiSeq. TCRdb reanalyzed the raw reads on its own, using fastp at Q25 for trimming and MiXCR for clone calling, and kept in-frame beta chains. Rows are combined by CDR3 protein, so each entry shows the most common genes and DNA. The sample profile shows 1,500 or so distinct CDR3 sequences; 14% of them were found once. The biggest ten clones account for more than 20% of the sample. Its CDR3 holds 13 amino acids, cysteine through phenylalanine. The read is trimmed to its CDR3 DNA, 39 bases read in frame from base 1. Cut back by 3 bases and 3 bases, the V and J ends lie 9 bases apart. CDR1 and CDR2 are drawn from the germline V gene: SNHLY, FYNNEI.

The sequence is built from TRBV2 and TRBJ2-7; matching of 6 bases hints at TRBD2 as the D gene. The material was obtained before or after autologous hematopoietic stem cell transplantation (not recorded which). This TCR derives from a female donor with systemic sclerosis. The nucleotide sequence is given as TGTGCCAGCAGTGACGGGGGAATCTACGAGCAGTACTTC. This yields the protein CASSDGGIYEQYF.